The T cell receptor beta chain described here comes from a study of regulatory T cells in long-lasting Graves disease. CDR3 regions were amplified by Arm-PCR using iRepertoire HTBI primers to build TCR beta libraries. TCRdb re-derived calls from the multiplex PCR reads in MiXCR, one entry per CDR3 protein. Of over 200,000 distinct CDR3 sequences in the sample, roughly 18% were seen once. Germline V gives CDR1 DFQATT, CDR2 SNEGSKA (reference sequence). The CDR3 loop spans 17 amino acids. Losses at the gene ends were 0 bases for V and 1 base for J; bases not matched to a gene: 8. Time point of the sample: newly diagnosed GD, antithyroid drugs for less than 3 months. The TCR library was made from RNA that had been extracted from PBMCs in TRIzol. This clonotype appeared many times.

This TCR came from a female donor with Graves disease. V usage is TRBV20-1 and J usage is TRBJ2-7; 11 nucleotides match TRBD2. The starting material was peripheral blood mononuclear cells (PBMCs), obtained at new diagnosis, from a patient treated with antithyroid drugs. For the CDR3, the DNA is TGCAGTGCTAGAGACCTCCTACTAGCGGGAGTGTCCTACGAGCAGTACTTC. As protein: CSARDLLLAGVSYEQYF.